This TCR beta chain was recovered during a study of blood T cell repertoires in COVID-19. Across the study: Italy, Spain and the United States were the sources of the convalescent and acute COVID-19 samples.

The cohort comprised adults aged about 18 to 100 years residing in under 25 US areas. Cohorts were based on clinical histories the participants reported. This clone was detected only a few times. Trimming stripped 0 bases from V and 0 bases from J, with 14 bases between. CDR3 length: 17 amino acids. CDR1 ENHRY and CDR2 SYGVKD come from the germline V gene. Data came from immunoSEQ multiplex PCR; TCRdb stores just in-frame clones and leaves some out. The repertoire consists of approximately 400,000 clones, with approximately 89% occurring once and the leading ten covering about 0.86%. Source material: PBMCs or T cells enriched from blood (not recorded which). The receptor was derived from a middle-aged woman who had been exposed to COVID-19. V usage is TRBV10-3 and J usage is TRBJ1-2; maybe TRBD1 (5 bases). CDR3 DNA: TGTGCCATCAGTGAGTCAGGGGAAACAGGTGCTAACTATGGCTACACCTTC. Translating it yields CAISESGETGANYGYTF.